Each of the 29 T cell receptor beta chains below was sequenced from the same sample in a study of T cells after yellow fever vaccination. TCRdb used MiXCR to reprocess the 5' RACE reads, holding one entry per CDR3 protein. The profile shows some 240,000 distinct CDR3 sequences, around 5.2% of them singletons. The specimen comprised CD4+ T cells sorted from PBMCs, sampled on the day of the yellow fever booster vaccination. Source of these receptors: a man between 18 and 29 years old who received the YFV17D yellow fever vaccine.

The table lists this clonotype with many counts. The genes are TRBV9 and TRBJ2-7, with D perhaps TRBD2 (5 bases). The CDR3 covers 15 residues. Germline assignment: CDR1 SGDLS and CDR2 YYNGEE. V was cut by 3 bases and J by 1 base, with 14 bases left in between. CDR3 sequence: CASSAEAGLSYEQYF. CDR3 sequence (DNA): TGTGCCAGCAGCGCAGAGGCGGGCCTATCCTACGAGCAGTACTTC. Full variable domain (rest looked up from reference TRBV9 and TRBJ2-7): DSGVTQTPKHLITATGQRVTLRCSPRSGDLSVYWYQQSLDQGLQFLIQYYNGEERAKGNILERFSAQQFPDLHSELNLSSLELGDSALYFCASSAEAGLSYEQYFGPGTRLTVT.

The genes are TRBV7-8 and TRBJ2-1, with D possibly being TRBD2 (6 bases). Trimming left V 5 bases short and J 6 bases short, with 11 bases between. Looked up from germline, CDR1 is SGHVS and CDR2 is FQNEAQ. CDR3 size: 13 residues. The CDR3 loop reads CASSPSGVNEQFF. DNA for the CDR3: TGTGCCAGCAGCCCCTCGGGGGTCAATGAGCAGTTCTTC.

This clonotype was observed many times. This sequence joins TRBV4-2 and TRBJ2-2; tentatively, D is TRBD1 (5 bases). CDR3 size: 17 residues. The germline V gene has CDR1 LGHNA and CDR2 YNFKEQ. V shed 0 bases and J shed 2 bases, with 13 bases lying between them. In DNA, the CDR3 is TGTGCCAGCAGCCAAGACCCCATTGACAGAAACACCGGGGAGCTGTTTTTT. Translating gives CASSQDPIDRNTGELFF.

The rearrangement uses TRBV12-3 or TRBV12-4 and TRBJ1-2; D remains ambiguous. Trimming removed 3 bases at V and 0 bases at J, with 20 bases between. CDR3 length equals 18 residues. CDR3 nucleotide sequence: TGTGCCAGCAGTTTGCTCGGGAGACTCGTCACTCCTAACTATGGCTACACCTTC. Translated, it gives CASSLLGRLVTPNYGYTF.

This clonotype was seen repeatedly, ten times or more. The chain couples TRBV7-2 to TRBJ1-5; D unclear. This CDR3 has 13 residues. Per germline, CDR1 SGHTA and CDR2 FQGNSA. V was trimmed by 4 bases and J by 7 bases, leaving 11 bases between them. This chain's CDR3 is CASSYRGQQPQHF. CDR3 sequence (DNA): TGTGCCAGCAGCTATAGAGGGCAACAGCCCCAGCATTTT.

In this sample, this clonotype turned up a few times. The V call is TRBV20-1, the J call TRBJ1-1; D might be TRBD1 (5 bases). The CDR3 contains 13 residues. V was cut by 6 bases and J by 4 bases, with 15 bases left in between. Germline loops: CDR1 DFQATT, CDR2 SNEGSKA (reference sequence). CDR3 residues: CSAREYRGTEAFF. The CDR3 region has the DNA TGCAGTGCCCGGGAGTATAGGGGCACTGAAGCTTTCTTT.

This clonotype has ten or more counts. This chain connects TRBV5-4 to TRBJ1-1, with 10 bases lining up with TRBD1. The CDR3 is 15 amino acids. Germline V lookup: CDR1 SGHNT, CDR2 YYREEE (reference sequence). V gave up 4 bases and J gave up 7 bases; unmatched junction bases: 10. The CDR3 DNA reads TGTGCCAGCAGCATACAAACCGACAGGGGGCATGAAGCTTTCTTT. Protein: CASSIQTDRGHEAFF.

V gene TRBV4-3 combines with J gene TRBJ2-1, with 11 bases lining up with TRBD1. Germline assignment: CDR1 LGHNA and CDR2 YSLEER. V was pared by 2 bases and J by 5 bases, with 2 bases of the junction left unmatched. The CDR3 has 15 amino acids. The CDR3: CASSQMGQGDNEQFF. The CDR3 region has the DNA TGCGCCAGCAGCCAAATGGGACAGGGGGACAATGAGCAGTTCTTC.

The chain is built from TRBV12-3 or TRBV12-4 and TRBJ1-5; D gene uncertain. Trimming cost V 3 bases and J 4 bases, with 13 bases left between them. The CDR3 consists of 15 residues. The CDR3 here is CASSFSGRRNQPQHF. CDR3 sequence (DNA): TGTGCCAGCAGTTTCTCAGGACGGAGAAATCAGCCCCAGCATTTT.

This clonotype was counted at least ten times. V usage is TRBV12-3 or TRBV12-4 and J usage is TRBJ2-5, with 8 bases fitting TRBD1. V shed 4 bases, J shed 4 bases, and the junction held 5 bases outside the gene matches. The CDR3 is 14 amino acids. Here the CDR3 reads CASSYNGQGETQYF. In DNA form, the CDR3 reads TGTGCCAGCAGTTACAACGGACAGGGAGAGACCCAGTACTTC.

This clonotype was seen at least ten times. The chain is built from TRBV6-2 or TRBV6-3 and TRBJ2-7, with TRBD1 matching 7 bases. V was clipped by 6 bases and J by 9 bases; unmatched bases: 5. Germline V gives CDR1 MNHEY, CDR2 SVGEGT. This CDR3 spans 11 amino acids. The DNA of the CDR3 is TGTGCCAGCAGAGGACAGGCCACGCAGTACTTC. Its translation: CASRGQATQYF.

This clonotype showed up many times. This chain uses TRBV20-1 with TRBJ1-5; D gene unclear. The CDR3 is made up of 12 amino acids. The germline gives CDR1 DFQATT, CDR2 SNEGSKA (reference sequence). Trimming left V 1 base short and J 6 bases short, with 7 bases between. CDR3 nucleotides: TGCAGTGCTAGAGTTGCAGGTCAGCCCCAGCATTTT. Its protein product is CSARVAGQPQHF.

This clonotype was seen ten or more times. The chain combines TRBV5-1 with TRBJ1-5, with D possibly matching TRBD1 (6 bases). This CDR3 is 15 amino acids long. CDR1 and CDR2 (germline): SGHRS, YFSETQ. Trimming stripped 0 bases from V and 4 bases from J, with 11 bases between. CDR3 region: CASSLGGHTNQPQHF. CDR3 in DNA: TGCGCCAGCAGCTTGGGGGGACATACGAATCAGCCCCAGCATTTT.

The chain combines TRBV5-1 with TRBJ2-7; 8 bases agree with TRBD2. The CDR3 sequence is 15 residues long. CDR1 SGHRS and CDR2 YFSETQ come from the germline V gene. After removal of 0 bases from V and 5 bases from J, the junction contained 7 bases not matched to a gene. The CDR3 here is CASSLVLAGANEQYF. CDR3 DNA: TGCGCCAGCAGCTTGGTCCTAGCGGGTGCCAACGAGCAGTACTTC.

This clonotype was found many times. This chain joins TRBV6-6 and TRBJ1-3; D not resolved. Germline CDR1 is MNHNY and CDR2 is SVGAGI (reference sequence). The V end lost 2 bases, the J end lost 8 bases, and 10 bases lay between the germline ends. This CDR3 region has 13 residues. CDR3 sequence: CASSYVRQDTIYF. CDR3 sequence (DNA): TGTGCCAGCAGTTACGTCCGTCAGGACACCATATATTTT.

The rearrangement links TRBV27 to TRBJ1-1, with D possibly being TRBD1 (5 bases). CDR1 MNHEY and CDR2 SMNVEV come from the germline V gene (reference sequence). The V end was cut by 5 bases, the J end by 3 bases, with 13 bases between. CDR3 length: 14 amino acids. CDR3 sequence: CASSPREGDTEAFF. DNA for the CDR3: TGTGCCAGCAGTCCGAGGGAAGGGGACACTGAAGCTTTCTTT.

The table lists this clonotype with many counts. This CDR3 is CASSYGGSVRNSPLHF. Here the CDR3 DNA reads TGTGCCAGCAGCTACGGGGGGTCGGTCAGAAATTCACCCCTCCACTTT. This chain links TRBV7-2 with TRBJ1-6; TRBD1 is a possible D gene (5 bases). V gave up 4 bases and J gave up 7 bases, with 17 bases separating them. CDR3 size: 16 residues. Germline CDR1 and CDR2: SGHTA and FQGNSA.

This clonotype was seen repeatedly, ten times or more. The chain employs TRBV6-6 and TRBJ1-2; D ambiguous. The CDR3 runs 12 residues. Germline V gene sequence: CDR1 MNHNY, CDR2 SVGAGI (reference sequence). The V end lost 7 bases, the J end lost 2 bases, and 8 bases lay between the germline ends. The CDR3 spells CASKDGNYGYTF. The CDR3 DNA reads TGTGCCAGCAAGGACGGGAACTATGGCTACACCTTC.

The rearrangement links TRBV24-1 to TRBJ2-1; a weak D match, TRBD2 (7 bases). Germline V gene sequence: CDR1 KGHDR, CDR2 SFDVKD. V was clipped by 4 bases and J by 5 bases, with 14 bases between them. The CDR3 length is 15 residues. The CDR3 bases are TGTGCCACCAGTGACCCCAGAGGGGGGGACAATGAGCAGTTCTTC. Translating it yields CATSDPRGGDNEQFF.

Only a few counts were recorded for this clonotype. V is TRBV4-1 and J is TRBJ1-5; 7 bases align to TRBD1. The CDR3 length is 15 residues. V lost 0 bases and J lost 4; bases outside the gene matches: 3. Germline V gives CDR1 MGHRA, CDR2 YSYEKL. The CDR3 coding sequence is TGCGCCAGCAGCCAAGATTCAGGGGGTAATCAGCCCCAGCATTTT. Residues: CASSQDSGGNQPQHF.

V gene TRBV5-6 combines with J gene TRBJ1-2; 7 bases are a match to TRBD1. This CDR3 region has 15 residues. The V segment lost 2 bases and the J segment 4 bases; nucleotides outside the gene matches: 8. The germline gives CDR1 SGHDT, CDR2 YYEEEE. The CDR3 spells CASSFPGGFSYGYTF. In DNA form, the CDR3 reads TGTGCCAGCAGCTTTCCAGGGGGTTTCAGCTATGGCTACACCTTC.

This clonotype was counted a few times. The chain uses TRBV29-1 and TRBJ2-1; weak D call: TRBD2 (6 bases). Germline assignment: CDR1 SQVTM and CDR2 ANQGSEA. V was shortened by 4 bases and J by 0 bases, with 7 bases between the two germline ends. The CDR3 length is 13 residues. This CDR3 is CSVGGVSYNEQFF. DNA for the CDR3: TGCAGCGTTGGGGGGGTCTCCTACAATGAGCAGTTCTTC.

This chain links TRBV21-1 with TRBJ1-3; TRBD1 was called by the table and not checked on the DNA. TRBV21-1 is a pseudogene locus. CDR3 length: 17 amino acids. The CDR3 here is CASSRYRKNHSGNTIYF. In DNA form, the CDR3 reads TGTGCCAGCAGCCGGTACAGGAAGAACCACTCTGGAAACACCATATATTTT.

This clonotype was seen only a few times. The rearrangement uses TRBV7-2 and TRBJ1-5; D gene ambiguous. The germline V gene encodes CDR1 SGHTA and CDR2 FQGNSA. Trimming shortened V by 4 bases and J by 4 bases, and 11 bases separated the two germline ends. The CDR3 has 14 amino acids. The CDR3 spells CASSSVGFNQPQHF. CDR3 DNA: TGTGCCAGCAGCTCTGTGGGGTTTAATCAGCCCCAGCATTTT.

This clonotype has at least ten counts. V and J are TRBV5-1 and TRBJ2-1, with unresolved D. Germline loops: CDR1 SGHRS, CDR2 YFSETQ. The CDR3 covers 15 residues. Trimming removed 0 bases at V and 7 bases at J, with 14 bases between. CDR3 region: CASSLGALMGNEQFF. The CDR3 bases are TGCGCCAGCAGCTTGGGGGCTCTAATGGGGAATGAGCAGTTCTTC.

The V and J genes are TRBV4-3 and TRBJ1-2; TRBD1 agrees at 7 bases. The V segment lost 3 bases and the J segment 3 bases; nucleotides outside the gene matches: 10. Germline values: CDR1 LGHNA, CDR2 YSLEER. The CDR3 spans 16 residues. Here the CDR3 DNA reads TGCGCCAGCAGCCATGCCCGGGACAGCGCTTACTATGGCTACACCTTC. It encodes CASSHARDSAYYGYTF.

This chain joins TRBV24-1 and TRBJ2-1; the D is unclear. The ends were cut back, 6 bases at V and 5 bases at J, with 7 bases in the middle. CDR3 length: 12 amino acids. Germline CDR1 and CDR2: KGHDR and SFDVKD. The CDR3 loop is CATSSRNNEQFF. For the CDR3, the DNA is TGTGCCACCAGTTCCAGGAACAATGAGCAGTTCTTC.

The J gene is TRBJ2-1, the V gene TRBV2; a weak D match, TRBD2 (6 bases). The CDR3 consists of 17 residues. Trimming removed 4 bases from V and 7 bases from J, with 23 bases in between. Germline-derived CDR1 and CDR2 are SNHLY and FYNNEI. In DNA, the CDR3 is TGTGCCAGCAGTGGCAGTTATGGAGCGGTCGCGGGGAATGAGCAGTTCTTC. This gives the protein CASSGSYGAVAGNEQFF.

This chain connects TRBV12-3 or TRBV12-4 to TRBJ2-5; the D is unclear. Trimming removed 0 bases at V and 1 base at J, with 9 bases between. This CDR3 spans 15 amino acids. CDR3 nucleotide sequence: TGTGCCAGCAGTTTAGCGCTAAGGGTCCAAGAGACCCAGTACTTC. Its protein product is CASSLALRVQETQYF.